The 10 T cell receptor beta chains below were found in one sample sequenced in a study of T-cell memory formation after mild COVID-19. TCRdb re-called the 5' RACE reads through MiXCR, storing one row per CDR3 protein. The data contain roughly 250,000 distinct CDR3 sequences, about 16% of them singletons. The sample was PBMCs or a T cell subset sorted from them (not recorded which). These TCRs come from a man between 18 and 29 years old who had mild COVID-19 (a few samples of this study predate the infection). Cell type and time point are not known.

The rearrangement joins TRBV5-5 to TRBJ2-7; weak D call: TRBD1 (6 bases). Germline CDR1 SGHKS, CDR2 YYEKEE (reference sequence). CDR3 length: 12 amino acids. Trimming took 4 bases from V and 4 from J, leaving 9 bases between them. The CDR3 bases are TGTGCCAGCAGCGCCAGGGGTTACGAGCAGTACTTC. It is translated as CASSARGYEQYF.

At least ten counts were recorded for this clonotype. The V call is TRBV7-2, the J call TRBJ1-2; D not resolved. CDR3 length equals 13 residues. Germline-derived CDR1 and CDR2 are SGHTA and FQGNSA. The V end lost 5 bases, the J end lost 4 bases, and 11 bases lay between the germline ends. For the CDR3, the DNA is TGTGCCAGCAGCCTGCAACCTTTCTATGGCTACACCTTC. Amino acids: CASSLQPFYGYTF.

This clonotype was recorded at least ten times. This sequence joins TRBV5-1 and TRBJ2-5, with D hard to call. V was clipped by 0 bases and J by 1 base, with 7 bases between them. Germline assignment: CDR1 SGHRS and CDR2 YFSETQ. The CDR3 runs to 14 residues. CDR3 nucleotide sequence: TGCGCCAGCAGCTTGGGACCCACCCAAGAGACCCAGTACTTC. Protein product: CASSLGPTQETQYF.

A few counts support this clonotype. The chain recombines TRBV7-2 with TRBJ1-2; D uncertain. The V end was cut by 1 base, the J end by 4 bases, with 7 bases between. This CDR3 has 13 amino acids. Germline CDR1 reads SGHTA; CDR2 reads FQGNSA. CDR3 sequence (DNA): TGTGCCAGCAGCTTAGGGCAGCTCTATGGCTACACCTTC. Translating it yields CASSLGQLYGYTF. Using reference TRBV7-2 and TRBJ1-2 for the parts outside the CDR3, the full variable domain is GAGVSQSPSNKVTEKGKDVELRCDPISGHTALYWYRQSLGQGLEFLIYFQGNSAPDKSGLPSDRFSAERTGGSVSTLTIQRTQQEDSAVYLCASSLGQLYGYTFGSGTRLTVV.

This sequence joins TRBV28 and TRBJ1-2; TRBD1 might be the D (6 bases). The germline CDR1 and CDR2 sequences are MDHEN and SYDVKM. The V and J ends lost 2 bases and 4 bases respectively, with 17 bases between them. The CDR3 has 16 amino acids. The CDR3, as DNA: TGTGCCAGCAGTTTAAAAGCCCCAGGGGTAGGCTATGGCTACACCTTC. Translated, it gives CASSLKAPGVGYGYTF.

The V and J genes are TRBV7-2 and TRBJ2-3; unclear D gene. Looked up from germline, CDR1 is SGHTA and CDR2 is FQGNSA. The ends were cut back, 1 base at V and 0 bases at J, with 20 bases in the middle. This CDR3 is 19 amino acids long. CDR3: CASSLELFLGETSTDTQYF. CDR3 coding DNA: TGTGCCAGCAGCTTAGAATTATTCCTTGGGGAAACTAGCACAGATACGCAGTATTTT.

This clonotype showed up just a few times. CDR3: CASSLAMFGGNTDTQYF. DNA of the CDR3: TGTGCCAGCAGCTTGGCCATGTTCGGCGGAAACACAGATACGCAGTATTTT. The V gene is TRBV5-6, the J gene TRBJ2-3; unclear D gene. From germline, CDR1 is SGHDT and CDR2 YYEEEE. The CDR3 length is 17 residues. Trimming took 0 bases from V and 2 from J, leaving 16 bases between them.

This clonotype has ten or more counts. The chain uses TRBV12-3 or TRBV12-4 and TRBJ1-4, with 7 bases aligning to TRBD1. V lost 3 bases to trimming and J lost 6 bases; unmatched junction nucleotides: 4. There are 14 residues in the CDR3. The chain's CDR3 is CASSLAQGDEKLFF. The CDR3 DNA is TGTGCCAGCAGTTTGGCGCAGGGGGATGAAAAACTGTTTTTT.

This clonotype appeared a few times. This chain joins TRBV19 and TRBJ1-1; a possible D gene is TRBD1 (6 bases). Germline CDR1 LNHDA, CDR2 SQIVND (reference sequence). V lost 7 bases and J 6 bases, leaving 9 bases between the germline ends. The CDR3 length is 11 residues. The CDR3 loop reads CASTRGPEAFF. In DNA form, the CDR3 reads TGTGCCAGTACCCGGGGGCCTGAAGCTTTCTTT.

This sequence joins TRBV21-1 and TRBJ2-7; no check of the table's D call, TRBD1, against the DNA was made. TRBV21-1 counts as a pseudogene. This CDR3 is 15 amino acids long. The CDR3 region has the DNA TGTGCCAGCAGGGGGGGACAGACTTTTACCTACGAGCAGTACGTC. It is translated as CASRGGQTFTYEQYV.